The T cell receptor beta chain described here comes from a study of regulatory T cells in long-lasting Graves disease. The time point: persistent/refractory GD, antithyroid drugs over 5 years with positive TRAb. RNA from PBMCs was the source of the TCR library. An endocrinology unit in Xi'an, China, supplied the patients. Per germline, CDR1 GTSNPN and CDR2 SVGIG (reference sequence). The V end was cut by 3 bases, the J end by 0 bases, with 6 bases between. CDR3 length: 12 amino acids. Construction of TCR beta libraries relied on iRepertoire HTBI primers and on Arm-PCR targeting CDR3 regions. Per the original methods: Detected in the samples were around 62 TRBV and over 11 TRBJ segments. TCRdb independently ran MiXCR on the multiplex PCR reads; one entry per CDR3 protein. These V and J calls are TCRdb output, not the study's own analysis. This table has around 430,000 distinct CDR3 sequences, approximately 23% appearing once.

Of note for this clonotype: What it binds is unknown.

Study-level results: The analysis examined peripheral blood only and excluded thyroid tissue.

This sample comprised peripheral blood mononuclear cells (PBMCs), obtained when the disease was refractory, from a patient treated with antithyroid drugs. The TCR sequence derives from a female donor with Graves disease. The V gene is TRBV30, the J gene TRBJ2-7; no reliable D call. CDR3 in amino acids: CAWSAISYEQYF. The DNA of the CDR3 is TGTGCCTGGAGCGCCATCTCCTACGAGCAGTACTTC.